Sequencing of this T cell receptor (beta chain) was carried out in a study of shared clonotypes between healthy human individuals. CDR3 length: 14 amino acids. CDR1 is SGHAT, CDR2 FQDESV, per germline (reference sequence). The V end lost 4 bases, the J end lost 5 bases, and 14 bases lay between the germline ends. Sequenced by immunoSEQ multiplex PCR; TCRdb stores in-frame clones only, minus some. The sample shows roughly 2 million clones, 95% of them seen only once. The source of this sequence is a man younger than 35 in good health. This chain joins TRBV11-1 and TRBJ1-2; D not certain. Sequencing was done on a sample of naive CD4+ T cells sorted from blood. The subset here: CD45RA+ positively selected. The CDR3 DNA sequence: TGTGCCAGCAGCTCCGAGAGTGGAGTTTATGGCTACACCTTC. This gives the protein CASSSESGVYGYTF.